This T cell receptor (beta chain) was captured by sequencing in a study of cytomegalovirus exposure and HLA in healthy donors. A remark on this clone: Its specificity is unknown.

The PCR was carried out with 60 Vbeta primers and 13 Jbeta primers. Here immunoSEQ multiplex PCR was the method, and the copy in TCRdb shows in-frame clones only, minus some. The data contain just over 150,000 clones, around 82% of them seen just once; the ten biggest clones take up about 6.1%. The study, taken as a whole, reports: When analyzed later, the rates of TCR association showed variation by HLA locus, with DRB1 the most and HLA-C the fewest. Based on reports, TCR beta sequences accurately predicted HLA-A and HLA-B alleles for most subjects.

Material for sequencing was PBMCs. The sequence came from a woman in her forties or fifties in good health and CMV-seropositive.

This CDR3 is CASSLTGGTEAFF. DNA for the CDR3: TGTGCCAGCAGTTTAACAGGGGGGACTGAAGCTTTCTTT. V gene TRBV6-6 combines with J gene TRBJ1-1; 8 bases map to TRBD1. The V gene's germline CDR1 is MNHNY and CDR2 SVGAGI (reference sequence). The CDR3 is 13 amino acids. Losses at the gene ends were 4 bases for V and 5 bases for J; bases not matched to a gene: 3.